What follows describes a single TCR beta chain. This receptor's antigen is unknown. No base quality information exists; no much larger clone differs at one position. TCRbeta CDR3 regions were amplified from genomic DNA using the immunoSEQ Assay, a bias-controlled multiplex PCR. Concerning the study's data processing: Nucleated cell counts per sample were estimated from amplification of reference gene primers within the assay. To quantify the absolute abundance of each unique TCRbeta CDR3 rearrangement, sequence reads were collapsed and filtered. For each sample, productive Simpson clonality was calculated by taking the square root of Simpson's diversity index across productive rearrangements. Drawn from immuneACCESS, this table holds only the in-frame rearrangements with V and J called that TCRdb kept. Clones are partly lost; checked studies trace under half to an unresolved V gene and leave the rest unexplained. V and J calls plus clone size are reproduced from that table; the DNA served to infer D and trimming. The sample records 310,000 or so clones, 87% of which are singletons. About 5.7% of the sample rests with the top ten.

This sample is drawn from a study of blood T cell repertoires in COVID-19 (dated by TCRdb to about 2020). Regarding the study in general: Samples covering the acute and convalescent phases of COVID-19 were provided by collaborators in the United States, Italy and Spain. A freely available public database, intended as a resource for researchers studying the immune response to SARS-CoV-2, is where the repertoires were released. A de-identified subject ID, COVID-19 status, age in years and sex were almost always included in the sample metadata. The material from the prospective study consisted of cDNA or gDNA derived from T cells, B-cell-depleted T cells, or PBMCs. The dataset comprised deeply sampled blood TCRbeta repertoires from subjects exposed to, actively infected with, or recovered from COVID-19. The samples were drawn from two sources: the first 160 participants of the ongoing ImmuneRACE study, and 1,000 to 1,500 subjects contributed by 6 global collaborators. HLA class I and class II types, where available, came from metadata supplied by the sample provider rather than from assay-based typing. What the work shows at the level of the full study, not this receptor alone: The quantity of clinical and demographic metadata differed by source and by participant and was supplied without curation.

CDR1 SEHNR and CDR2 FQNEAQ are derived from the germline V gene (reference sequence). Including cysteine and phenylalanine, the CDR3 has 17 amino acids. Just CDR3 DNA is preserved here, 51 bases in frame from base 1. From V the trimming removes 3 bases and from J it removes 1 base, while the gene matches leave 10 bases of the junction unaccounted for. Participants in the prospective study were aged about 18 to 89 years, lived in over 20 United States geographic areas, and enrolled through a virtual design. In the prospective study, participants were assigned to cohorts based on the clinical history participants reported in a screening survey and a study questionnaire. ImmuneRACE Cohort 3 recovered participants were defined by two consecutive negative NP/OP PCR tests, healthcare professional clearance, or symptom resolution. Each participant in the prospective study had whole blood, serum and a nasopharyngeal or oropharyngeal swab collected by mobile phlebotomists. Additional blood draws and questionnaires over an approximately 2-month period could optionally be provided by prospective study participants. Before DNA extraction, prospective study blood samples were shipped either frozen or at room temperature.

In this chain, TRBV7-9 is recombined with TRBJ1-1; 8 nucleotides in the junction match TRBD1. This receptor was obtained from a woman aged 40 to 49 who had recovered from COVID-19. Source material: PBMCs or T cells enriched from blood (not recorded which). The nucleotides read TGTGCCAGCAGCTTTCGTCAGGGGGCCGGGAAGAACACTGAAGCTTTCTTT. Translation gives CASSFRQGAGKNTEAFF.